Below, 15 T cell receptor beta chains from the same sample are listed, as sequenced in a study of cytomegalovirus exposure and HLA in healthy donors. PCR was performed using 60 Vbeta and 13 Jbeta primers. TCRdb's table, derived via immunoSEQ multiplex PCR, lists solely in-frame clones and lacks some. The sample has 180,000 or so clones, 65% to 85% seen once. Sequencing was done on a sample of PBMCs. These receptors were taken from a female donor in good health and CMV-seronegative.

CDR3 sequence reads: CASSQGPRGANTGELFF. The CDR3, as DNA: TGTGCCAGCAGCCAAGGCCCTCGGGGAGCGAACACCGGGGAGCTGTTTTTT. The genes are TRBV4-2 and TRBJ2-2; possibly TRBD2 for D (5 bases). Germline V gene data show CDR1 as LGHNA and CDR2 as YNFKEQ. The CDR3 runs 17 residues. The germline V and J ends were trimmed by 1 base and 0 bases, with 12 bases remaining between them.

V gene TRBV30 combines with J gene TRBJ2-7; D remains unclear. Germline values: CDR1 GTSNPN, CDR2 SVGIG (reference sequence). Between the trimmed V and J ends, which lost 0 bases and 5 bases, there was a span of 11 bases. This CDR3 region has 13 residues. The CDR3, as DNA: TGTGCCTGGAGTGTACCTGGGCTCAACGAGCAGTACTTC. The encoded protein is CAWSVPGLNEQYF.

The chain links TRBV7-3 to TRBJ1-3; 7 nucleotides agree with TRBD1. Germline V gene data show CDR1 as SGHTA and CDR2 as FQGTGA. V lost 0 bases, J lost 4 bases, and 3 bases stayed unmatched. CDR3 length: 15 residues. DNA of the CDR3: TGTGCCAGCAGCTTAACGGGGACAGCGGGAAACACCATATATTTT. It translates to CASSLTGTAGNTIYF.

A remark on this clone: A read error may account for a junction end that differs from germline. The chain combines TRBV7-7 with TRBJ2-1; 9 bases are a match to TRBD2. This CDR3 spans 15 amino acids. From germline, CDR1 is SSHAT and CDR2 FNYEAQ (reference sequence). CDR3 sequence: CASSVWSSGTNEQFF. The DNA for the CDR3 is TGTGCTAGCAGCGTCTGGTCTAGCGGGACGAATGAGCAGTTCTTC. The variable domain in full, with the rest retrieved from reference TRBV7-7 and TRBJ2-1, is GAGVSQSPRYKVTKRGQDVTLRCDPISSHATLYWYQQALGQGPEFLTYFNYEAQPDKSGLPSDRFSAERPEGSISTLTIQRTEQRDSAMYRCASSVWSSGTNEQFFGPGTRLTVL.

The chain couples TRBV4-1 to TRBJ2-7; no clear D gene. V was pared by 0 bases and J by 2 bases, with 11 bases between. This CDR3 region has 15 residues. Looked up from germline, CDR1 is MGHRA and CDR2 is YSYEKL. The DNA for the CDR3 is TGCGCCAGCAGCCAAGATAGCACGGTGACCTACGAGCAGTACTTC. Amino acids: CASSQDSTVTYEQYF.

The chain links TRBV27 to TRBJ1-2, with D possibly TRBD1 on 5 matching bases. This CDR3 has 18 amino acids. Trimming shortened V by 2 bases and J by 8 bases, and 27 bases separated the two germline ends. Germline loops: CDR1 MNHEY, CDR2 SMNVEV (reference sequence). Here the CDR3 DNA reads TGTGCCAGCAGTTTACTACCCCCTCCGGACATCGGAGGGTCGGGCTACACCTTC. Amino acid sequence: CASSLLPPPDIGGSGYTF.

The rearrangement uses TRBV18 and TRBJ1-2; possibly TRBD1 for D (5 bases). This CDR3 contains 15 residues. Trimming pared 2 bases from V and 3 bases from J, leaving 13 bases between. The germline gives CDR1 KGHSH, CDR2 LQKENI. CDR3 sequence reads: CASSPILGLDYGYTF. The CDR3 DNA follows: TGTGCCAGCTCACCAATCCTGGGGCTTGACTATGGCTACACCTTC.

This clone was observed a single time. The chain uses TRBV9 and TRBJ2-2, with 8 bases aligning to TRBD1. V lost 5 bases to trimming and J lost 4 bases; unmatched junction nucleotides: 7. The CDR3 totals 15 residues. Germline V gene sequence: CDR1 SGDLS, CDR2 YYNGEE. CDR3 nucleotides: TGTGCCAGCAGAGGACAGGGAAGGAGCACCGGGGAGCTGTTTTTT. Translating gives CASRGQGRSTGELFF.

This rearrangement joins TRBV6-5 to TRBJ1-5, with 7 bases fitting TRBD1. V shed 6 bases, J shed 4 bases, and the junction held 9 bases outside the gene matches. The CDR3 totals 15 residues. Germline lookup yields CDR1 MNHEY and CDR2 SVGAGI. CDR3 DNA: TGTGCCAGCAGGGGGATTGGGACAGCAAATCAGCCCCAGCATTTT. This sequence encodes CASRGIGTANQPQHF.

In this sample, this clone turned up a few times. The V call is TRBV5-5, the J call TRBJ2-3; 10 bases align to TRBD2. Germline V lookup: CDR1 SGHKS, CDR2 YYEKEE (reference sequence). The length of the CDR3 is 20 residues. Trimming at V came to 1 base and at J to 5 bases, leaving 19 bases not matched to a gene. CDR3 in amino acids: CASSLSPWASGGASGDTQYF. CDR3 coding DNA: TGTGCCAGCAGCTTGAGTCCCTGGGCGAGCGGGGGGGCCTCGGGAGATACGCAGTATTTT.

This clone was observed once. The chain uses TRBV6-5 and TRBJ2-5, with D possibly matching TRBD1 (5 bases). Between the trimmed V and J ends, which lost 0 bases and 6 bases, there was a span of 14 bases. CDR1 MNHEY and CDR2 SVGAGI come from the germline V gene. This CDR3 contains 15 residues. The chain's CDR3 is CASSYSWGRVKTQYF. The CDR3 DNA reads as TGTGCCAGCAGTTACTCATGGGGCAGGGTGAAGACCCAGTACTTC.

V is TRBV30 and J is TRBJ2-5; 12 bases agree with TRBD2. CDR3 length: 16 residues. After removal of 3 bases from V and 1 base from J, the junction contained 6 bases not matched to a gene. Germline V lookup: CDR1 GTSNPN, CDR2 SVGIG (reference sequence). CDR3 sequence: CAWRDGLAGSQETQYF. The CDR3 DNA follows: TGTGCCTGGAGAGACGGACTAGCGGGGAGCCAAGAGACCCAGTACTTC.

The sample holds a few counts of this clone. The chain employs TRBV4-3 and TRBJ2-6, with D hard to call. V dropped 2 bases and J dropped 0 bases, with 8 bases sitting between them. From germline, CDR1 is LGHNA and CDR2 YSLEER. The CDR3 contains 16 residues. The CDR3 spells CASSQYSSSGANVLTF. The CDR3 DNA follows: TGCGCCAGCAGCCAATATTCCTCCTCTGGGGCCAACGTCCTGACTTTC.

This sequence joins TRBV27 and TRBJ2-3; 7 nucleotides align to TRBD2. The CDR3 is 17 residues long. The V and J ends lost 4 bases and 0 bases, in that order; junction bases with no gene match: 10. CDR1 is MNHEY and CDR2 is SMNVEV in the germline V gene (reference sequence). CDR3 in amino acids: CASSSLWVSGSTDTQYF. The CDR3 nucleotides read TGTGCCAGCAGTTCTCTTTGGGTTAGCGGGAGCACAGATACGCAGTATTTT.

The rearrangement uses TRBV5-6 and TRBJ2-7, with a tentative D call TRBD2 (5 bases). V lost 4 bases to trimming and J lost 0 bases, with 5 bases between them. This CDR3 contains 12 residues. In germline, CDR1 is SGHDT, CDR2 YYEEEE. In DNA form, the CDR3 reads TGTGCCAGCAGCCGGGACTCCTACGAGCAGTACTTC. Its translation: CASSRDSYEQYF.